This T cell receptor beta chain was captured in a study of T cells after somatic rescue of genetic block. This clone was found a few times. Using immunoSEQ multiplex PCR, the repertoire was profiled, and TCRdb retains in-frame clones only, with some absent. The profile shows roughly 70,000 clones, around 92% of them singletons. Germline assignment: CDR1 MNHEY and CDR2 SMNVEV (reference sequence). V gave up 6 bases and J gave up 5 bases; unmatched junction bases: 3. The CDR3 consists of 14 residues. The sequence was collected from a middle-aged man. The sample consisted of peripheral blood mononuclear cells (PBMCs). This rearrangement joins TRBV27 to TRBJ1-5; TRBD1 aligns across 11 bases. The CDR3 coding sequence is TGTGCCAGCAGATCGGGACAGGGGGATCAGCCCCAGCATTTT. Translating gives CASRSGQGDQPQHF.